This TCR beta chain was observed in a study of blood T cell repertoires in COVID-19. Study as a whole: Donors in the United States, Italy and Spain gave samples during acute or convalescent COVID-19.

Original data processing: Nucleated cell counts were estimated from reference gene primer amplification. The table came from immunoSEQ multiplex PCR; TCRdb's copy has only in-frame clones and leaves some out. The V and J calls and the clone size are those of that table, but D and trimming were determined from the DNA. This sample has about 140,000 clones, with around 88% found just once. The CDR3 loop spans 14 amino acids. The V gene's germline CDR1 is GTSNPN and CDR2 SVGIG (reference sequence). The V segment lost 3 bases and the J segment 5 bases; nucleotides outside the gene matches: 2. The sequence was obtained from a human donor in a cohort sampled during active COVID-19. Sequenced sample: peripheral blood. This chain links TRBV30 with TRBJ2-1; TRBD2 aligns across 12 bases. CDR3 sequence (DNA): TGTGCCTGGAGGACTAGCGGGAGCAACAATGAGCAGTTCTTC. It is translated as CAWRTSGSNNEQFF.